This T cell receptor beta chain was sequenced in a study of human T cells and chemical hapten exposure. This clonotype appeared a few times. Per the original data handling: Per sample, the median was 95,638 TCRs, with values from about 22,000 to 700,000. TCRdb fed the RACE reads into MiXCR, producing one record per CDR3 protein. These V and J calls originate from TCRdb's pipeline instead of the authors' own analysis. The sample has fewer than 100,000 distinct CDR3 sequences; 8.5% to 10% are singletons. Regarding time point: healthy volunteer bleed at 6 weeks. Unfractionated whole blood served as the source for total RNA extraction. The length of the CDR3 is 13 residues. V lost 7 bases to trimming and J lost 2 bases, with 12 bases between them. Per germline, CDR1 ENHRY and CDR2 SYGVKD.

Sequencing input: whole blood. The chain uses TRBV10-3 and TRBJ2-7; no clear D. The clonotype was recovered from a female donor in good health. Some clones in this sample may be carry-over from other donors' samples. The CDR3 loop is CAIKESPTYEQYF. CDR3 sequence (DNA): TGTGCCATCAAGGAGAGTCCCACCTACGAGCAGTACTTC.